This T cell receptor (beta chain) was profiled in a study of cytomegalovirus exposure and HLA in healthy donors. Study-wide results and caveats: A highly shared variant cluster was judged a likely technical artifact. The classifier reportedly diagnosed cytomegalovirus status with high specificity and sensitivity.

PCR employed 60 Vbeta and 13 Jbeta primers. The protocol was immunoSEQ multiplex PCR, while the TCRdb copy is restricted to in-frame clones and leaves out a portion. The table lists 150,000 or so clones, 80% of them singletons. Turning to this clone: The antigen is undetermined.

The V and J ends lost 6 bases and 2 bases, in that order; junction bases with no gene match: 5. This CDR3 contains 16 residues. Germline assignment: CDR1 SEHNR and CDR2 FQNEAQ (reference sequence). This chain joins TRBV7-9 and TRBJ2-3; 13 nucleotides line up with TRBD2. Sequencing was carried out using PBMCs. This clonotype originated in a woman aged 40 to 49 in good health and CMV-seronegative. The CDR3 DNA is TGTGCCAGCAGTCATGGGACTAGCGGGGACACAGATACGCAGTATTTT. Translating gives CASSHGTSGDTDTQYF. The whole variable domain, filled in from reference TRBV7-9 and TRBJ2-3, reads DTGVSQNPRHKITKRGQNVTFRCDPISEHNRLYWYRQTLGQGPEFLTYFQNEAQLEKSRLLSDRFSAERPKGSFSTLEIQRTEQGDSAMYLCASSHGTSGDTDTQYFGPGTRLTVL.